Shown below are 9 T cell receptor beta chains from a single sample sequenced in a study of T cells in Graves' hyperthyroidism and ophthalmopathy. Amplification yielded TCR beta CDR3 regions, with RNA transcripts as the source. During a first-round RT-PCR of the TCR CDR3, the HTBI primer set was used. TCRdb re-called the multiplex PCR reads through MiXCR, storing one row per CDR3 protein. The sample lists roughly 630,000 distinct CDR3 sequences; approximately 15% were seen once. The sequenced sample consisted of blood. These receptors were obtained from a woman aged 30 to 39 with Graves' hyperthyroidism.

A few counts support this clonotype. DNA of the CDR3: TGTGCCAGCAGCTTGGGGGGGGGCTTCTACGAGCAGTACTTC. It codes for CASSLGGGFYEQYF. The chain joins TRBV5-4 to TRBJ2-7; D possibly corresponds to TRBD2 (7 bases). The V end was cut by 0 bases, the J end by 3 bases, with 10 bases between. This CDR3 contains 14 residues. Germline lookup yields CDR1 SGHNT and CDR2 YYREEE (reference sequence). The full variable domain, rest sourced from reference TRBV5-4 and TRBJ2-7, is ETGVTQSPTHLIKTRGQQVTLRCSSQSGHNTVSWYQQALGQGPQFIFQYYREEENGRGNFPPRFSGLQFPNYSSELNVNALELDDSALYLCASSLGGGFYEQYFGPGTRLTVT.

This clonotype has ten or more counts. The rearrangement uses TRBV2 and TRBJ1-4, with TRBD1 matching 10 bases. V lost 8 bases, J lost 7 bases, and 10 bases stayed unmatched. The CDR3 covers 15 residues. In germline, CDR1 is SNHLY, CDR2 FYNNEI. Here the CDR3 DNA reads TGTGCCAGCGGCAGGGACAGGGGAAGGTTTGAAAAACTGTTTTTT. Translating it yields CASGRDRGRFEKLFF.

This clonotype occurred a few times. The chain recombines TRBV4-1 with TRBJ2-2, with 11 positions matching TRBD1. V trimming: 1 base; J trimming: 6 bases; junction bases outside the gene matches: 4. CDR1 MGHRA and CDR2 YSYEKL come from the germline V gene. CDR3 length: 16 residues. The CDR3 nucleotides read TGCGCCAGCAGCCAAGCCGGGACAGGGGGGGCCGGGGAGCTGTTTTTT. This gives the protein CASSQAGTGGAGELFF.

This clonotype was counted at least ten times. The V and J genes are TRBV12-3 or TRBV12-4 and TRBJ2-7; unclear D gene. Trimming took 7 bases from V and 3 from J, leaving 13 bases between them. The CDR3 is 13 amino acids. CDR3 protein: CASTTATNYEQYF. For the CDR3, the DNA is TGTGCCAGCACCACGGCTACTAACTACGAGCAGTACTTC.

Note on this clonotype: One base away lies a much larger clone, so this may be a sequencing read error. The chain links TRBV7-9 to TRBJ2-3, with D perhaps assigned TRBD1 or TRBD2 (6 bases each). CDR3 length equals 14 residues. Trimming took off 5 bases at V and 5 bases at J, with 14 bases between the two ends. CDR1 is SEHNR and CDR2 is FQNEAQ in the germline V gene (reference sequence). CDR3 sequence: CASSKGGFEDTQYF. The DNA of the CDR3 is TGTGCCAGCAGCAAGGGGGGCTTTGAAGATACGCAGTATTTT.

The chain links TRBV6-2 or TRBV6-3 to TRBJ2-7; D ambiguous. Trimming shortened V by 0 bases and J by 3 bases, and 12 bases separated the two germline ends. This CDR3 is built from 15 residues. Germline loops: CDR1 MNHEY, CDR2 SVGEGT. The CDR3 DNA sequence: TGTGCCAGCAGTTACTCGGCGGAGTCGGGCTACGAGCAGTACTTC. Translation gives CASSYSAESGYEQYF.

This rearrangement joins TRBV6-2 or TRBV6-3 to TRBJ2-2; the match to TRBD2 covers 7 bases. Germline V CDR1 and CDR2: MNHEY, SVGEGT. Germline trimming cut 5 bases from V and 6 bases from J; bases unmatched to any gene: 12. The CDR3 is 16 residues long. The CDR3: CASSNPTSVVPGELFF. CDR3 bases: TGTGCCAGCAGTAACCCAACTAGCGTTGTCCCCGGGGAGCTGTTTTTT.

This chain joins TRBV25-1 and TRBJ1-1; D remains unclear. The CDR3 sequence is 15 residues long. Germline V CDR1 and CDR2: MGHDK, SYGVNS. Trimming took off 4 bases at V and 2 bases at J, with 14 bases between the two ends. CDR3 amino acids: CASSGSLPTNTEAFF. The DNA of the CDR3 is TGTGCCAGCAGTGGATCCCTCCCGACAAACACTGAAGCTTTCTTT. The entire variable domain, with the rest obtained from reference TRBV25-1 and TRBJ1-1, is as follows: EADIYQTPRYLVIGTGKKITLECSQTMGHDKMYWYQQDPGMELHLIHYSYGVNSTEKGDLSSESTVSRIRTEHFPLTLESARPSHTSQYLCASSGSLPTNTEAFFGQGTRLTVV.

The CDR3 coding sequence is TGCGCCAGCAGCTTGGGGTCAGGGGACACCGGGGAGCTGTTTTTT. Amino acids: CASSLGSGDTGELFF. The chain recombines TRBV5-1 with TRBJ2-2, with D tentatively TRBD1 (6 bases). CDR1 is SGHRS and CDR2 is YFSETQ in the germline V gene. This CDR3 has 15 amino acids. Trimming took 0 bases from V and 3 from J, leaving 9 bases between them.